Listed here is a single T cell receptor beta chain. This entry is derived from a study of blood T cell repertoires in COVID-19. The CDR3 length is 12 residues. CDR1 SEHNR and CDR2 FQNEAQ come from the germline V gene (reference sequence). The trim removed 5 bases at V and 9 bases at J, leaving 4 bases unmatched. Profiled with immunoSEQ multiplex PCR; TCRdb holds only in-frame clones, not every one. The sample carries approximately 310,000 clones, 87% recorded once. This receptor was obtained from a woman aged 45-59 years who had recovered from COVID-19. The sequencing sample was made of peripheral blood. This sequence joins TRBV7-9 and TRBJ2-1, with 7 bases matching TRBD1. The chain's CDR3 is CASSATGLEQFF. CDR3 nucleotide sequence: TGTGCCAGCAGCGCGACAGGGCTTGAGCAGTTCTTC.